The entry that follows covers one T cell receptor beta chain sequence. Time point in this sample: pretreatment peripheral blood. This specimen comes from a study of PD-L1 blockade in urothelial cancer. Assay used: immunoSEQ multiplex PCR; TCRdb lists only in-frame clones, some missing. The sample lists about 45,000 clones; about 88% were seen once. The V and J ends lost 5 bases and 8 bases respectively, with 21 bases between them. Per germline, CDR1 MDHEN and CDR2 SYDVKM. The CDR3 consists of 15 residues. The chain joins TRBV28 to TRBJ1-2; D perhaps matches TRBD1 (6 bases). The sequence came from a donor aged 40 or older with urothelial cancer. The sequences come from PBMCs, collected around atezolizumab (anti-PD-L1) treatment. The CDR3: CASSPPRDNEGGYTF. In DNA, the CDR3 is TGTGCCAGCAGTCCCCCCCGGGACAATGAGGGCGGCTACACCTTC.